This T cell receptor (beta chain) was retrieved from a study of cytomegalovirus exposure and HLA in healthy donors. The length of the CDR3 is 14 residues. V lost 8 bases and J lost 4; bases outside the gene matches: 7. In germline, CDR1 is PRHDT, CDR2 FYEKMQ (reference sequence). Amplification used 60 Vbeta primers and 13 Jbeta primers. Profiling relied on immunoSEQ multiplex PCR, and the TCRdb table lists in-frame clones only, not all of them. The table lists 200,000 to 250,000 clones, around 89% of them singletons. In its sample, this clone was seen once. Its cognate antigen is unknown. The study's findings and limits: A reported reduction in N-insertions relative to the approximately 670-donor mean was seen in an Asian-associated ancestry cluster in a later analysis. In a later analysis, V- and J-gene trimming of beta chains associated with a DCLRE1C missense variant, replicated independently. Productive rates of about 90% or about 30% were seen for most TCR beta V segments in an earlier analysis.

The sequenced sample was PBMCs. This chain connects TRBV13 to TRBJ2-2, with TRBD2 matching 7 bases. The clonotype was recovered from a young woman in good health and CMV-seronegative. Here the CDR3 DNA reads TGTGCCAGCTTGCGGGGGTCGAGCACCGGGGAGCTGTTTTTT. Amino acid sequence: CASLRGSSTGELFF.